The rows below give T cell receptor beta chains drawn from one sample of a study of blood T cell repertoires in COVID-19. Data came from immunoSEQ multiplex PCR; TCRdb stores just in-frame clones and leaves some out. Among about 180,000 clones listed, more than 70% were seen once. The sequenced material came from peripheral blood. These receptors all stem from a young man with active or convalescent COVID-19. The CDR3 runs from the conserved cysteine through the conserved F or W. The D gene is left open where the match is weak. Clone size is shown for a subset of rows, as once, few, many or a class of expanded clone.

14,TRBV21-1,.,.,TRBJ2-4,TGTGCCAGCAGCAATGGGGCAGCGGGGGACATTCAGTACTTC,CASSNGAAGDIQYF
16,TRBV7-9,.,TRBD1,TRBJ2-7,TGTGCCAGCAGTTTCTCCGGAGGGACAGGGCTGTACGAGCAGTACTTC,CASSFSGGTGLYEQYF
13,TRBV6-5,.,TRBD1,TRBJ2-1,TGTGCCAGCAGTACCGGCCGGGACAGGGGTTTAGTCTTC,CASSTGRDRGLVF
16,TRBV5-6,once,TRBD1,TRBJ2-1,TGTGCCAGCAGCCCCCGACAGGGTAACACCTACAATGAGCAGTTCTTC,CASSPRQGNTYNEQFF
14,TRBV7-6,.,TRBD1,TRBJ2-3,TGTGCCAGCAGCTTATCAGGGGGTGGAGATACGCAGTATTTT,CASSLSGGGDTQYF
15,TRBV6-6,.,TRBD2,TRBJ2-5,TGTGCCAGCAGCCGCGGACTAGCGAGCCAAGAGACCCAGTACTTC,CASSRGLASQETQYF
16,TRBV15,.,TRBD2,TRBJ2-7,TGTGCCACCAGCAGACGGCACGGGACTAGGGCCTACGAGCAGTACTTC,CATSRRHGTRAYEQYF
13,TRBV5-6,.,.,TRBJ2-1,TGTGCCAGCAGCTTGGGTCTAACTCGTGAGCAGTTCTTC,CASSLGLTREQFF
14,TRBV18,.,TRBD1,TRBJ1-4,TGTGCCAGCTCAAACAGGGGGCGCGATGAAAAACTGTTTTTT,CASSNRGRDEKLFF
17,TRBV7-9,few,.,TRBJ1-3,TGTGCCAGCAGCTTAGTTCTGGGAGGCCTCTCTGGAAACACCATATATTTT,CASSLVLGGLSGNTIYF
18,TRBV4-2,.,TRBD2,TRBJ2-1,TGTGCCAGCAGCCAAGAGTCCACTAGCGGGAGTCTCGCAGCCGAGCAGTTCTTC,CASSQESTSGSLAAEQFF
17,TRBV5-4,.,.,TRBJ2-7,TGTGCCAGCAGCTTGGGGTCAGGAGGTGGGGGCCCCTACGAGCAGTACTTC,CASSLGSGGGGPYEQYF
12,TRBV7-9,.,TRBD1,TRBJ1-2,TGTGCCAGCAGCACCAGGGGGTATGGCTACACCTTC,CASSTRGYGYTF
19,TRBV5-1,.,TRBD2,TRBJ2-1,TGCGCCAGCAGCTCTTCACCGGGACTAGCGGGGGGTTCCTACAATGAGCAGTTCTTC,CASSSSPGLAGGSYNEQFF
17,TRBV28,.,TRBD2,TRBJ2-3,TGTGCCAGCAGTTTCCCCGGGACTAGCGGGAGAACAGATACGCAGTATTTT,CASSFPGTSGRTDTQYF
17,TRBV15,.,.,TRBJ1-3,TGTGCCACCAGCAGAGATCGGGGAAGCTACTCTGGAAACACCATATATTTT,CATSRDRGSYSGNTIYF
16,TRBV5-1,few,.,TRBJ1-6,TGCGCCAGCAGCTTTACCCCCTTGTCAGGAAATTCACCCCTCCACTTT,CASSFTPLSGNSPLHF
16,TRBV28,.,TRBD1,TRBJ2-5,TGTGCCAGCAGTCCCTACCTGACAGGGTGGGGAGAGACCCAGTACTTC,CASSPYLTGWGETQYF
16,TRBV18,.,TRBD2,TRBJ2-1,TGTGCCAGCTCACCACAGACTAGCGGGGGGCACAATGAGCAGTTCTTC,CASSPQTSGGHNEQFF
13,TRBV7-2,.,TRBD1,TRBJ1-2,TGTGCCAGCAGCACCGACAGGGGAGCTGGCTACACCTTC,CASSTDRGAGYTF
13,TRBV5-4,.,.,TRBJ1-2,TGTGCCAGCAGCACCGACAGATTCTATGGCTACACCTTC,CASSTDRFYGYTF
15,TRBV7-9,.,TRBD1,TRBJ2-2,TGTGCCAGCAGCTCCGGGACAGGGTCATACGGGGAGCTGTTTTTT,CASSSGTGSYGELFF
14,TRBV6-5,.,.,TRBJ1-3,TGTGCCAGCAGTACGACACCTCCGGGAAACACCATATATTTT,CASSTTPPGNTIYF
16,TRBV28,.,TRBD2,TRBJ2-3,TGTGCCAGCAGTTTGTGGCGGGAGATATTTTCAGATACGCAGTATTTT,CASSLWREIFSDTQYF
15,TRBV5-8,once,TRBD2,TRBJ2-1,TGTGCCAGCAGCTTAAATAGCGGGAGTTTCAATGAGCAGTTCTTC,CASSLNSGSFNEQFF
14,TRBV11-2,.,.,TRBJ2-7,TGTGCCAGCAGCTTAACTGACAGAGGCTACGAGCAGTACTTC,CASSLTDRGYEQYF
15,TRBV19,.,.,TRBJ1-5,TGTGCCAGTAGTATCGGCGGGGGAAGCAATCAGCCCCAGCATTTT,CASSIGGGSNQPQHF
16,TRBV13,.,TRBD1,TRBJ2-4,TGTGCCAGCAGCCGCTGGACAGGGAAGTTAGAAAACATTCAGTACTTC,CASSRWTGKLENIQYF
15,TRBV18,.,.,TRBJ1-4,TGTGCCAGCTCACCAAGCGGGGAGATAATGAAAAAACTGTTTTTT,CASSPSGEIMKKLFF
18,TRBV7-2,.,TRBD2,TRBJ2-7,TGTGCCAGCAGCCCACGACACGGGACTAGCGGGAGCGTATACGAGCAGTACTTC,CASSPRHGTSGSVYEQYF
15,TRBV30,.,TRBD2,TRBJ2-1,TGTGCCTGCGCGGGACTAGCGGACCTTTACAATGAGCAGTTCTTC,CACAGLADLYNEQFF
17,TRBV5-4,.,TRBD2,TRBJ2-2,TGTGCCAGCAGCTCCAGGACTAGCGGGGGGGATGACGGGGAGCTGTTTTTT,CASSSRTSGGDDGELFF
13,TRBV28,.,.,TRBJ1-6,TGTGCCAGCAGTCCGGACAGAAATTCACCCCTCCACTTT,CASSPDRNSPLHF
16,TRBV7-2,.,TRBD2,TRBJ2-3,TGTGCCAGCAGCTTAGGTAGCGGGAGCTCCGCAGATACGCAGTATTTT,CASSLGSGSSADTQYF
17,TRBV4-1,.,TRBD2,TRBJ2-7,TGCGCCAGCAGCCAAGATCCAACTAGCGGGAGGATGTACGAGCAGTACTTC,CASSQDPTSGRMYEQYF
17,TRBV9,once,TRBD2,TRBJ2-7,TGTGCCAGCGGATGGACTAGCGGGAGATGTATTGGTTACGAGCAGTACTTC,CASGWTSGRCIGYEQYF
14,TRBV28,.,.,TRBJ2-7,TGTGCCAGCAGTTTACCGGGACACCCCTACGAGCAGTACTTC,CASSLPGHPYEQYF
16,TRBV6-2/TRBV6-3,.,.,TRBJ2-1,TGTGCCAGCAGCCCCAGGGGAGCGGATAAAGGCAATGAGCAGTTCTTC,CASSPRGADKGNEQFF
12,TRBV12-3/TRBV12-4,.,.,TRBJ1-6,TGTGCCAGCAGTTCCGGTAATTCACCCCTCCACTTT,CASSSGNSPLHF
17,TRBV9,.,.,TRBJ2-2,TGTGCCAGCAGCGTAGCTGTGGGGCAAGTGAACACCGGGGAGCTGTTTTTT,CASSVAVGQVNTGELFF